This T cell receptor (beta chain) was recorded in a study of blood T cell repertoires in COVID-19. The wider study: Samples taken during acute and convalescent COVID-19 were collected in the United States, Italy and Spain. PBMCs, B-cell-depleted T cells, or T cells were the source of the cDNA or gDNA that made up the material.

This CDR3 contains 14 residues. Germline V gene data show CDR1 as LNHDA and CDR2 as SQIVND (reference sequence). V lost 5 bases to trimming and J lost 4 bases, with 12 bases between them. In the original analysis: Amplification from reference gene primers served as the basis for estimated nucleated cell counts. Assay used: immunoSEQ multiplex PCR; TCRdb lists only in-frame clones, some missing. V and J calls and clone size are given by that table; D and trimming were obtained from the DNA. Among 120,000 or so clones, around 90% were seen once, and the ten largest hold about 3.8%. This clonotype was sampled from an older woman with COVID-19, enrolled during active disease. Sequenced material: peripheral blood. The rearrangement links TRBV19 to TRBJ1-5; D unresolved. The CDR3 DNA is TGTGCCAGTAGTGCAGGACTACCGAATCAGCCCCAGCATTTT. It specifies CASSAGLPNQPQHF. The entire variable domain, with the rest obtained from reference TRBV19 and TRBJ1-5, is as follows: DGGITQSPKYLFRKEGQNVTLSCEQNLNHDAMYWYRQDPGQGLRLIYYSQIVNDFQKGDIAEGYSVSREKKESFPLTVTSAQKNPTAFYLCASSAGLPNQPQHFGDGTRLSIL.